The 29 T cell receptor beta chains below all came from one sample that was sequenced in a study of shared clonotypes between healthy human individuals. Method: immunoSEQ multiplex PCR; TCRdb's copy keeps in-frame clones and lacks some. The table records 600,000 to 750,000 clones, roughly 70% of them present only once. Input material: memory CD4+ T cells sorted from blood. As for subset: CD45RA-negative fraction. Receptor source: a woman in her 30s in good health.

The V and J genes are TRBV5-8 and TRBJ1-5, with a tentative D call TRBD1 (5 bases). Trimming removed 4 bases from V and 3 bases from J, with 11 bases in between. The germline V gene has CDR1 SGHTS and CDR2 YDEGEE. The CDR3 length is 14 residues. The CDR3 nucleotides read TGTGCCAGCAGCCCGGGGGGGGTCAATCAGCCCCAGCATTTT. Translated: CASSPGGVNQPQHF.

The count of this clone is one. V and J are TRBV9 and TRBJ2-2; D gene uncertain. CDR3 length: 14 amino acids. Trimming took off 5 bases at V and 0 bases at J, with 8 bases between the two ends. Germline values: CDR1 SGDLS, CDR2 YYNGEE. CDR3 sequence (DNA): TGTGCCAGCAGGCGGATGCCGAACACCGGGGAGCTGTTTTTT. Its protein product is CASRRMPNTGELFF.

This chain uses TRBV10-2 with TRBJ2-4; 7 nucleotides align to TRBD2. This CDR3 is built from 14 residues. Germline values: CDR1 WSHSY, CDR2 SAAADI. Trimming took 6 bases from V and 7 from J; bases not matched to a gene: 9. CDR3 sequence (DNA): TGCGCCAGCAGACCTGGGGAGGGTGGGAACATTCAGTACTTC. It specifies CASRPGEGGNIQYF.

The chain links TRBV9 to TRBJ2-1; D uncertain. Per germline, CDR1 SGDLS and CDR2 YYNGEE. The CDR3 has 15 residues. V shed 4 bases and J shed 5 bases, with 16 bases lying between them. In DNA form, the CDR3 reads TGTGCCAGCAGCCCGAAGCGTGACTCGGACAATGAGCAGTTCTTC. It specifies CASSPKRDSDNEQFF.

The J gene is TRBJ2-5, the V gene TRBV14; a weak D match, TRBD1 (6 bases). Germline V lookup: CDR1 SGHDN, CDR2 FVKESK. The V gene lost 0 bases and the J gene lost 5 bases, with 13 bases spanning the gap. The CDR3 loop spans 15 amino acids. For the CDR3, the DNA is TGTGCCAGCAGCCAAGATTTAGGGGGAGTGGAGACCCAGTACTTC. Its translation is CASSQDLGGVETQYF.

The rearrangement links TRBV15 to TRBJ1-4; D unresolved. The CDR3 runs 15 residues. V shed 1 base and J shed 2 bases, with 8 bases lying between them. Germline CDR1 is LNHNV and CDR2 is YYDKDF (reference sequence). The CDR3: CATSRGQETNEKLFF. The CDR3 nucleotides read TGTGCCACCAGCAGAGGTCAGGAGACTAATGAAAAACTGTTTTTT. The variable domain in full, completed from reference TRBV15 and TRBJ1-4, reads DAMVIQNPRYQVTQFGKPVTLSCSQTLNHNVMYWYQQKSSQAPKLLFHYYDKDFNNEADTPDNFQSRRPNTSFCFLDIRSPGLGDTAMYLCATSRGQETNEKLFFGSGTQLSVL.

The chain recombines TRBV15 with TRBJ1-1; D is undetermined. Germline V gene lookup returns CDR1 LNHNV and CDR2 YYDKDF (reference sequence). CDR3 length: 16 residues. Deletions cut 1 base from V and 3 bases from J, with 15 bases between. The CDR3 region is CATSRVRVGRDTEAFF. The CDR3 bases are TGTGCCACCAGCAGAGTGCGGGTCGGGCGGGACACTGAAGCTTTCTTT.

On this clone: Distinct nucleotide sequences in the sample also encode this CDR3. The V and J genes are TRBV27 and TRBJ2-7, with 8 bases lining up with TRBD1. Germline CDR1 and CDR2: MNHEY and SMNVEV (reference sequence). Trimming at V came to 6 bases and at J to 1 base, leaving 2 bases not matched to a gene. This CDR3 contains 13 residues. The DNA of the CDR3 is TGTGCCAGCAGCCGGACAGGGTCCTACGAGCAGTACTTC. Amino acids: CASSRTGSYEQYF.

The V gene is TRBV28, the J gene TRBJ2-7, with D hard to call. V was trimmed by 2 bases and J by 6 bases, leaving 14 bases between them. The CDR3 extends over 14 amino acids. CDR1 is MDHEN, CDR2 SYDVKM, per germline. Here the CDR3 reads CASSLNAGLGEQYF. DNA of the CDR3: TGTGCCAGCAGTTTAAATGCTGGGTTGGGCGAGCAGTACTTC. The entire variable domain, with the rest obtained from reference TRBV28 and TRBJ2-7, is as follows: DVKVTQSSRYLVKRTGEKVFLECVQDMDHENMFWYRQDPGLGLRLIYFSYDVKMKEKGDIPEGYSVSREKKERFSLILESASTNQTSMYLCASSLNAGLGEQYFGPGTRLTVT.

The chain couples TRBV2 to TRBJ1-6, with a tentative D call TRBD1 (6 bases). Deletions cut 1 base from V and 10 bases from J, with 14 bases between. The CDR3 contains 15 residues. Germline V gene data show CDR1 as SNHLY and CDR2 as FYNNEI. CDR3 sequence (DNA): TGTGCCAGCAGTGAAGTTCAGGGGACCCGCTCACCCCTCCACTTT. Translated, it gives CASSEVQGTRSPLHF.

This sequence joins TRBV28 and TRBJ2-7; maybe TRBD2 (6 bases). This CDR3 spans 17 amino acids. V was shortened by 5 bases and J by 2 bases, with 22 bases between the two germline ends. Looked up from germline, CDR1 is MDHEN and CDR2 is SYDVKM. CDR3 protein: CASSPGGWDSLTYEQYF. The CDR3 DNA sequence: TGTGCCAGCAGTCCCGGAGGCTGGGACTCCCTGACCTACGAGCAGTACTTC.

This chain links TRBV28 with TRBJ2-3; 8 bases are shared with TRBD2. The CDR3 is 15 residues long. After removal of 3 bases from V and 2 bases from J, the junction contained 4 bases not matched to a gene. Germline V gene sequence: CDR1 MDHEN, CDR2 SYDVKM. The CDR3 DNA reads as TGTGCCAGCAGTTTGAGTAGCGGGAACACAGATACGCAGTATTTT. Translated, it gives CASSLSSGNTDTQYF.

J is TRBJ2-5 and V is TRBV6-1; D possibly corresponds to TRBD2 (5 bases). The CDR3 has 15 amino acids. V gave up 1 base and J gave up 5 bases, with 14 bases separating them. CDR1 MNHNS and CDR2 SASEGT come from the germline V gene. CDR3 region: CASSEGTYGSETQYF. The CDR3 DNA sequence: TGTGCCAGCAGTGAAGGGACTTATGGCTCGGAGACCCAGTACTTC.

This clone was seen a handful of times. The V call is TRBV7-9, the J call TRBJ2-7, with 10 nucleotides matching TRBD2. Germline V gives CDR1 SEHNR, CDR2 FQNEAQ (reference sequence). This CDR3 comprises 15 residues. V lost 5 bases and J lost 3; bases outside the gene matches: 7. Written as DNA, the CDR3 is TGTGCCAGCAGCCAAGGGGCTAGCGGGAGCTACGAGCAGTACTTC. Amino acids: CASSQGASGSYEQYF.

The chain carries TRBV29-1 and TRBJ1-4; the D is unclear. The CDR3 totals 14 residues. CDR1 is SQVTM and CDR2 is ANQGSEA in the germline V gene. V was trimmed by 5 bases and J by 8 bases, leaving 18 bases between them. Here the CDR3 DNA reads TGCAGCGTTAGAAGGGCCTCCCCGGCGGAAAAACTGTTTTTT. Its protein product is CSVRRASPAEKLFF.

The V gene is TRBV25-1, the J gene TRBJ2-5; D is ambiguous. The ends were cut back, 7 bases at V and 4 bases at J, with 10 bases in the middle. In germline, CDR1 is MGHDK, CDR2 SYGVNS. The CDR3 is made up of 12 amino acids. CDR3: CASTLLPETQYF. The DNA of the CDR3 is TGTGCCAGCACCCTCCTACCAGAGACCCAGTACTTC. The whole variable domain, remainder taken from reference TRBV25-1 and TRBJ2-5, is EADIYQTPRYLVIGTGKKITLECSQTMGHDKMYWYQQDPGMELHLIHYSYGVNSTEKGDLSSESTVSRIRTEHFPLTLESARPSHTSQYLCASTLLPETQYFGPGTRLLVL.

The J gene is TRBJ2-7, the V gene TRBV6-4; D gene uncertain. Germline V gene sequence: CDR1 MRHNA, CDR2 SNTAGT. The CDR3 covers 15 residues. V was clipped by 0 bases and J by 3 bases, with 12 bases between them. CDR3 DNA sequence: TGTGCCAGCAGTGACTCCCCGGGCAGAAACTACGAGCAGTACTTC. It codes for CASSDSPGRNYEQYF.

The chain joins TRBV19 to TRBJ1-5; weak D call: TRBD1 (5 bases). The CDR3 totals 17 residues. Germline V gene data show CDR1 as LNHDA and CDR2 as SQIVND (reference sequence). The germline V and J ends were trimmed by 5 bases and 1 base, with 18 bases remaining between them. CDR3 residues: CASSPGGAASSNQPQHF. The CDR3 nucleotides read TGTGCCAGTAGTCCGGGTGGGGCCGCCTCGAGCAATCAGCCCCAGCATTTT.

The chain's CDR3 is CAWRGQGAWNEQYF. Written as DNA, the CDR3 is TGTGCCTGGAGGGGACAGGGGGCATGGAACGAGCAGTACTTC. The V and J genes are TRBV30 and TRBJ2-7, with 12 nucleotides matching TRBD1. CDR3 length: 14 residues. V shed 3 bases, J shed 5 bases, and the junction held 5 bases outside the gene matches. CDR1 GTSNPN and CDR2 SVGIG come from the germline V gene (reference sequence).

The chain recombines TRBV29-1 with TRBJ2-7, with 11 bases aligning to TRBD1. This CDR3 is built from 13 residues. Germline CDR1 and CDR2: SQVTM and ANQGSEA. J gave up 5 bases and V 6 bases, and 6 bases lay outside the gene matches. The CDR3 sequence: CSVGTGGDHEQYF. CDR3 DNA: TGCAGCGTGGGGACAGGGGGGGACCACGAGCAGTACTTC.

The rearrangement joins TRBV28 to TRBJ2-3, with D unresolved. The CDR3 runs 13 residues. Trimming left V 6 bases short and J 4 bases short, with 11 bases between. Germline V lookup: CDR1 MDHEN, CDR2 SYDVKM. Written as DNA, the CDR3 is TGTGCCAGCAGCCGGTCCGGAGCAGATACGCAGTATTTT. Its translation: CASSRSGADTQYF.

The V call is TRBV7-2, the J call TRBJ1-1, with D perhaps matching TRBD1 (6 bases). Per the germline V gene, CDR1 is SGHTA and CDR2 is FQGNSA. Between the trimmed V and J ends, which lost 5 bases and 0 bases, there was a span of 10 bases. The CDR3 length is 14 residues. The CDR3 sequence: CASSEQGMNTEAFF. The CDR3 DNA follows: TGTGCCAGCAGCGAACAGGGCATGAACACTGAAGCTTTCTTT.

This clone came up a few times. The chain uses TRBV5-1 and TRBJ2-1; no clear D. Trimming cost V 0 bases and J 9 bases, with 19 bases left between them. CDR1 is SGHRS and CDR2 is YFSETQ in the germline V gene. The CDR3 runs 16 residues. CDR3 DNA sequence: TGCGCCAGCAGCTTGGGAAGCGAGGCCCGATACGGTGAGCAGTTCTTC. It codes for CASSLGSEARYGEQFF.

Regarding this clone: The same CDR3 can be traced to other DNA sequences in this sample. V usage is TRBV5-1 and J usage is TRBJ2-5; a possible D gene is TRBD1 (5 bases). CDR1 and CDR2 from the germline V gene are SGHRS and YFSETQ. Deletions cut 0 bases from V and 7 bases from J, with 10 bases between. The CDR3 length is 13 residues. CDR3 loop: CASSLGQTGTQYF. In nucleotides, the CDR3 is TGCGCCAGCAGCTTGGGGCAAACAGGGACCCAGTACTTC.

This clone appeared a few times. Here the CDR3 DNA reads TGTGCCAGCAGCCCCCGGGACAGCTATCAGCCCCAGCATTTT. Translated, it gives CASSPRDSYQPQHF. The rearrangement links TRBV2 to TRBJ1-5, with 7 bases aligning to TRBD1. Germline loops: CDR1 SNHLY, CDR2 FYNNEI. V gave up 6 bases and J gave up 5 bases; unmatched junction bases: 7. The CDR3 loop spans 14 amino acids.

The rearrangement uses TRBV6-1 and TRBJ2-1, with D unresolved. Germline CDR1 is MNHNS and CDR2 is SASEGT. There are 15 residues in the CDR3. Trimming pared 6 bases from V and 0 bases from J, leaving 12 bases between. The CDR3 protein is CASRSGRTSYNEQFF. CDR3 coding DNA: TGTGCCAGCAGGTCAGGACGGACCTCCTACAATGAGCAGTTCTTC.

The V and J genes are TRBV4-1 and TRBJ2-3; weak D call: TRBD2 (6 bases). Per germline, CDR1 MGHRA and CDR2 YSYEKL. This CDR3 has 15 residues. V lost 4 bases to trimming and J lost 0 bases, with 11 bases between them. The CDR3, as DNA: TGCGCCAGCAGCCCTAGCGTGGATAGCACAGATACGCAGTATTTT. This gives the protein CASSPSVDSTDTQYF.

The chain combines TRBV7-9 with TRBJ1-1; no reliable D call. V was pared by 5 bases and J by 10 bases, with 14 bases between. CDR1 and CDR2 (germline): SEHNR, FQNEAQ (reference sequence). The CDR3 covers 12 residues. Here the CDR3 DNA reads TGTGCCAGCAGCCAACGAGAGGTCGCAGCTTTCTTT. Its protein is CASSQREVAAFF.

This clone was recorded a few times. In the same sample, other DNA sequences code for this CDR3. J is TRBJ1-1 and V is TRBV7-9; D is uncertain. CDR3 size: 13 residues. V gave up 1 base and J gave up 5 bases, with 8 bases separating them. Germline loops: CDR1 SEHNR, CDR2 FQNEAQ (reference sequence). For the CDR3, the DNA is TGTGCCAGCAGCTTAGTTATGGGTACTGAAGCTTTCTTT. Translation gives CASSLVMGTEAFF.